This T cell receptor (beta chain) was retrieved from a study of shared clonotypes between healthy human individuals. Findings of the study overall: Among donors, clonotype sharing was expected to be affected by sequencing depth. Blood alone was sampled, and tissue repertoires likely differ.

V was pared by 4 bases and J by 4 bases, with 19 bases between. CDR3 size: 16 residues. Germline lookup yields CDR1 LNHDA and CDR2 SQIVND (reference sequence). Concerning this clone: Its target is unknown.

Method: immunoSEQ multiplex PCR; TCRdb's copy keeps in-frame clones and lacks some. Of hundreds of thousands of clones listed, roughly 79% are singletons. The TCR originated in a woman in her 40s in good health. Some clones in this sample may be carry-over from other donors' samples. The source material was PBMCs. V gene TRBV19 combines with J gene TRBJ1-2, with D perhaps TRBD1 (6 bases). CDR3 in amino acids: CASSTSKTGSAYGYTF. CDR3 in DNA: TGTGCCAGTAGTACGTCTAAAACAGGGTCAGCCTATGGCTACACCTTC.